This T cell receptor (beta chain) derives from a study of OX40 agonist ivuxolimab in advanced cancers. Findings of the study overall: Expanded clones tended on average to be more numerous among CD8+ T cells than CD4+.

Comments on this clone: Its antigen remains unknown.

This table comes from immunoSEQ multiplex PCR, and its TCRdb copy is limited to in-frame clones, with some not included. Counted here are tens of thousands of clones, approximately 91% occurring once; the ten biggest clones make up roughly 7.4%. The germline V gene has CDR1 MDHEN and CDR2 SYDVKM. Trimming took off 4 bases at V and 2 bases at J, with 12 bases between the two ends. This CDR3 region has 14 residues. The source was CD4+ or CD8+ T cells sorted from blood, collected in a trial of the OX40 agonist ivuxolimab. The origin of this receptor is an adult with an advanced solid tumor such as melanoma, head and neck, liver or kidney cancer. V is TRBV28 and J is TRBJ2-7, with D possibly being TRBD1 (5 bases). The CDR3 is CASSSRGPPYEQYF. CDR3 bases: TGTGCCAGCAGTTCTAGGGGCCCACCCTACGAGCAGTACTTC.